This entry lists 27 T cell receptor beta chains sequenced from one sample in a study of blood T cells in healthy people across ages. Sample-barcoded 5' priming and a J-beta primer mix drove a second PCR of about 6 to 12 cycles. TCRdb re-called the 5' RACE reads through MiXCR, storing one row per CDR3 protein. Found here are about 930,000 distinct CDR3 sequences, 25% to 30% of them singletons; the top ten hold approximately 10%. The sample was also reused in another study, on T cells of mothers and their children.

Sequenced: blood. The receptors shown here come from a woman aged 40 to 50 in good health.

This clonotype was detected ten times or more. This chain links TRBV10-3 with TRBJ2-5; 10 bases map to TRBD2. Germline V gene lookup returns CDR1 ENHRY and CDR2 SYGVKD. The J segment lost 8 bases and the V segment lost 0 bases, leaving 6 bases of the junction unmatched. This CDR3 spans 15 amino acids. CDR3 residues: CAISESASGGSTQYF. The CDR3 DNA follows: TGTGCCATCAGTGAGTCGGCTAGCGGGGGTAGCACCCAGTACTTC.

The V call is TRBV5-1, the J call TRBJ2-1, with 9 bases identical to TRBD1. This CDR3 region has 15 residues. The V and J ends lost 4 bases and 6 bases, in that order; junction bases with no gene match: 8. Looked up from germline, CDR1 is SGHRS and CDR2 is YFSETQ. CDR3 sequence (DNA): TGCGCCAGCAGCCGGACAGGGGCAACTCCCAATGAGCAGTTCTTC. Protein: CASSRTGATPNEQFF.

CDR3 loop: CASSQYPYEQYF. The CDR3 DNA reads as TGTGCCAGCAGCCAATATCCCTACGAGCAGTACTTC. This chain connects TRBV3-1 to TRBJ2-7; D unresolved. Trimming removed 2 bases at V and 2 bases at J, with 4 bases between. The germline CDR1 and CDR2 sequences are LGHDT and YNNKEL (reference sequence). This CDR3 is built from 12 residues.

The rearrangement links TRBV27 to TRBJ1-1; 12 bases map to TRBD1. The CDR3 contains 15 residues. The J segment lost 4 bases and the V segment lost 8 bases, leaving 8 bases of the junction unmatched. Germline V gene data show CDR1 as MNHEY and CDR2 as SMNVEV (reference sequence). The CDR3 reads CASWDRGRVGTEAFF. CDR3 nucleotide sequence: TGTGCCAGCTGGGACAGGGGGCGAGTAGGCACTGAAGCTTTCTTT.

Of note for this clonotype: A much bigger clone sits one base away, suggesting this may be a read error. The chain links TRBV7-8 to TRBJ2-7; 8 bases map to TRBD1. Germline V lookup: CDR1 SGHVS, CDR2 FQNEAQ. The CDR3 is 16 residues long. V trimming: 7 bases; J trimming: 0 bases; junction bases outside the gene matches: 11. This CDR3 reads CASNPRTGQGSYEQYF. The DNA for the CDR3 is TGTGCCAGCAACCCACGGACAGGGCAAGGCTCCTACGAGCAGTACTTC.

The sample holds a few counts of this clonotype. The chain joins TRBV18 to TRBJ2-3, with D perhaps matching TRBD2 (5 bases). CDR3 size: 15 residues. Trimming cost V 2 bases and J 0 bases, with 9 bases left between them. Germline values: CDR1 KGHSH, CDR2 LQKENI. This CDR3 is CASSPGRASTDTQYF. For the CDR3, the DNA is TGTGCCAGCTCACCAGGGCGGGCTAGCACAGATACGCAGTATTTT.

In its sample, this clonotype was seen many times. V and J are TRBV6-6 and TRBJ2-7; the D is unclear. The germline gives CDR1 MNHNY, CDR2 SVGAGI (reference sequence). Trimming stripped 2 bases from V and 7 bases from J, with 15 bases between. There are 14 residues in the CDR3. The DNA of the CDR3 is TGTGCCAGCAGTTACGAGGCTCAAGGACGAGAGCAGTACTTC. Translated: CASSYEAQGREQYF.

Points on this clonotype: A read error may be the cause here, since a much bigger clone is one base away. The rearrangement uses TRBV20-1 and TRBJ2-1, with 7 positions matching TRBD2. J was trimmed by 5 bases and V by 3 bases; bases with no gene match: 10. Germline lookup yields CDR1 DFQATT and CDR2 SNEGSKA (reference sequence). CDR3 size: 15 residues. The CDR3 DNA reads TGCAGTGCTAGCGTTGCGGGACTAAGGAACAATGAGCAGTTCTTC. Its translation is CSASVAGLRNNEQFF.

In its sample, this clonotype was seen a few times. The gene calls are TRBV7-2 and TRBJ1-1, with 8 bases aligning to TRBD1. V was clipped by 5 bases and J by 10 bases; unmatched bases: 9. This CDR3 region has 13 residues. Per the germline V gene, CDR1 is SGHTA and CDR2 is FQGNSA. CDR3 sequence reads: CASSQDRVGRAFF. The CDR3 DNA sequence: TGTGCCAGCAGCCAGGACAGGGTTGGGAGAGCTTTCTTT.

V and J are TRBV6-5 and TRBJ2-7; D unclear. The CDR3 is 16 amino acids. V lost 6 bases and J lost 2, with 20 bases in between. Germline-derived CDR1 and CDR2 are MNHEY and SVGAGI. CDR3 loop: CASSDVPGTAPYEQYF. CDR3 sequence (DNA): TGTGCCAGCAGCGACGTCCCCGGTACGGCTCCCTACGAGCAGTACTTC.

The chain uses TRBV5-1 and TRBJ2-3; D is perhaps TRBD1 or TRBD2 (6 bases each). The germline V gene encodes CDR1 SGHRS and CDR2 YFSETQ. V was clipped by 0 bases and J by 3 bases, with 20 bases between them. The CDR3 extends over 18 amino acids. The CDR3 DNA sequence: TGCGCCAGCAGCTTGGGCCGACGGAGTGGGGGGCATACAGATACGCAGTATTTT. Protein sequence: CASSLGRRSGGHTDTQYF.

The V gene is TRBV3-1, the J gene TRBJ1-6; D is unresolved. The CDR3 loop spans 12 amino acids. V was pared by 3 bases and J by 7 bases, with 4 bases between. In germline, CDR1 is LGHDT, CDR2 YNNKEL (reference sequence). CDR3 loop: CASSHGNSPLHF. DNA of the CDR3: TGTGCCAGCAGCCATGGGAATTCACCCCTCCACTTT. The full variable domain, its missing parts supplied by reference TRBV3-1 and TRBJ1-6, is DTAVSQTPKYLVTQMGNDKSIKCEQNLGHDTMYWYKQDSKKFLKIMFSYNNKELIINETVPNRFSPKSPDKAHLNLHINSLELGDSAVYFCASSHGNSPLHFGNGTRLTVT.

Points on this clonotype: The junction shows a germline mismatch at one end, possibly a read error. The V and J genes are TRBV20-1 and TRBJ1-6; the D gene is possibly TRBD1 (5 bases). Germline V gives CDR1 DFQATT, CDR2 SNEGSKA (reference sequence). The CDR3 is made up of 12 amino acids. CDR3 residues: CSARDGGLPRHF. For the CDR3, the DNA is TGCAGTGCCAGAGATGGGGGTTTACCCCGCCACTTT.

CDR3 residues: CASSVDPQGRNEKLFF. CDR3 in DNA: TGTGCCAGCAGCGTAGACCCTCAGGGAAGGAATGAAAAACTGTTTTTT. The chain is built from TRBV9 and TRBJ1-4; D possibly corresponds to TRBD1 (5 bases). CDR1 SGDLS and CDR2 YYNGEE come from the germline V gene. Trimming removed 0 bases at V and 5 bases at J, with 14 bases between. The CDR3 loop spans 16 amino acids.

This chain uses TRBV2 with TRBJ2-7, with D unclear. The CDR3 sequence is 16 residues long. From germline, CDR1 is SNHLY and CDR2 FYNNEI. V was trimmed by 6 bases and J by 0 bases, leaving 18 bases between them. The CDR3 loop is CASRAIWTESSYEQYF. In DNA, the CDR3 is TGTGCCAGCAGAGCCATTTGGACGGAGAGCTCCTACGAGCAGTACTTC.

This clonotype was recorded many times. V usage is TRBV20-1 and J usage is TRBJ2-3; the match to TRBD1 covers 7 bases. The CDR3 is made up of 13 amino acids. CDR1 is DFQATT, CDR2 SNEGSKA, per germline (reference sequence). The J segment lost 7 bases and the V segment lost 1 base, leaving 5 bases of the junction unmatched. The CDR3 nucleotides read TGCAGTGCTAGAGCGGGACAGTCCTATACGCAGTATTTT. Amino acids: CSARAGQSYTQYF.

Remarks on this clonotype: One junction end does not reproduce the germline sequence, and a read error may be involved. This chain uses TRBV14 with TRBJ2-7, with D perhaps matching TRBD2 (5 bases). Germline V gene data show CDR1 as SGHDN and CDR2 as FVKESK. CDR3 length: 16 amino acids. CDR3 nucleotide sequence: TGTGCCGGCAGCCAAGATCTCATCCCGGGATTCCATGAGCAGTACTTC. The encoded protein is CAGSQDLIPGFHEQYF.

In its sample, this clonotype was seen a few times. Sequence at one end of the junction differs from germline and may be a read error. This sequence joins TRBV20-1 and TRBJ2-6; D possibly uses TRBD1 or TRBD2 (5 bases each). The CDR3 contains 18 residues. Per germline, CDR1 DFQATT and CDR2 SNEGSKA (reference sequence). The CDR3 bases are TGCGGTGCTAGCCCCCAGGGCTCAAGCTCAGCTGGGGCCAACGTCCTGACTTTC. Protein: CGASPQGSSSAGANVLTF.

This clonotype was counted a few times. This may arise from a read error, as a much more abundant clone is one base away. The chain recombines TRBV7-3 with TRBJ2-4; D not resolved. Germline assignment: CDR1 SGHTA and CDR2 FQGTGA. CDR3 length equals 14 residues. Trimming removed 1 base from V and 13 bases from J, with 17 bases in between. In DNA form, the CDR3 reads TGTGCCAGCAGCTTAAGCAGTACCAACAATGAGCAGTACTTC. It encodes CASSLSSTNNEQYF.

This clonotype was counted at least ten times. The CDR3 is CASSPQGFNQPQHF. The CDR3 coding sequence is TGTGCCAGCAGCCCACAGGGTTTTAATCAGCCCCAGCATTTT. V gene TRBV7-2 combines with J gene TRBJ1-5; D might be TRBD1 (6 bases). V lost 5 bases and J lost 4, with 12 bases in between. Germline V gene data show CDR1 as SGHTA and CDR2 as FQGNSA. CDR3 size: 14 residues.

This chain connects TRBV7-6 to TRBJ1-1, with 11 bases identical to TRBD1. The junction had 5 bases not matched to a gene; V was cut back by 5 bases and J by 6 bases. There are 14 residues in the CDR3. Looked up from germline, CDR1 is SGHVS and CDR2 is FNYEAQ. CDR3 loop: CASSPGQGAAEAFF. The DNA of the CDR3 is TGTGCCAGCAGCCCCGGACAGGGGGCGGCTGAAGCTTTCTTT.

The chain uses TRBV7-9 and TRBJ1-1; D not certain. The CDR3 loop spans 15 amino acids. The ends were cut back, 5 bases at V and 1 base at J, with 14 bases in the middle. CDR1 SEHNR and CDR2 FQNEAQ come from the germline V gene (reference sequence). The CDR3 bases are TGTGCCAGCAGCATCCATTGGACCGAGAACACTGAAGCTTTCTTT. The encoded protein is CASSIHWTENTEAFF.

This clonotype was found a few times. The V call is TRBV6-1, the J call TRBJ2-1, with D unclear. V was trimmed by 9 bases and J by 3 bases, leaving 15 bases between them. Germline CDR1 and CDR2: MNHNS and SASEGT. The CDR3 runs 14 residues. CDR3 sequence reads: CARPPRKRYNEQFF. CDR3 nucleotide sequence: TGTGCCAGACCCCCGAGGAAACGCTACAATGAGCAGTTCTTC.

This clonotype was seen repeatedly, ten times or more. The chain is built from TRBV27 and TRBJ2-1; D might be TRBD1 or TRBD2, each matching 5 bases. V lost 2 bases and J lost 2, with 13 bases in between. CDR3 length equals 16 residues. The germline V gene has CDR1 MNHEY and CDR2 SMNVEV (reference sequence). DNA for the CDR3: TGTGCCAGCAGTTTAATCGGGACGGAACCCTACAATGAGCAGTTCTTC. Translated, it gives CASSLIGTEPYNEQFF.

In DNA, the CDR3 is TGTGCCAGCAGCCAAGTTAAGGTGAACACTGAAGCTTTCTTT. It specifies CASSQVKVNTEAFF. The chain recombines TRBV14 with TRBJ1-1; no reliable D call. CDR1 is SGHDN and CDR2 is FVKESK in the germline V gene. This CDR3 is 14 amino acids long. V dropped 1 base and J dropped 0 bases, with 6 bases sitting between them.

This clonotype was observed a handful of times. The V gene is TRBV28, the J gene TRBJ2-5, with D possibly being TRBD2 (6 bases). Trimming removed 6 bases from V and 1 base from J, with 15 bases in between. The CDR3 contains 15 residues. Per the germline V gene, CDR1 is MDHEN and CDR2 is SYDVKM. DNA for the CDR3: TGTGCCAGCAGAACGTCCGGGACTTTCCAAGAGACCCAGTACTTC. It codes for CASRTSGTFQETQYF.

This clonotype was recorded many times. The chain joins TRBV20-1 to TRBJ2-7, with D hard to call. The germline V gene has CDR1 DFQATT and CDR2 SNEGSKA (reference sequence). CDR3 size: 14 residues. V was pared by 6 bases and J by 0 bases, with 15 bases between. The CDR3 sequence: CSARDGFLSYEQYF. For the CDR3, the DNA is TGCAGTGCCCGAGACGGGTTCCTCTCCTACGAGCAGTACTTC.